This T cell receptor (beta chain) was retrieved from a study of cytomegalovirus exposure and HLA in healthy donors. The PCR contained 60 Vbeta and 13 Jbeta primers. Measured with immunoSEQ multiplex PCR; TCRdb has only the in-frame clones, and not every one. The repertoire holds roughly 69,000 clones, 75% to 80% seen once, with under 3.5% in the top ten. This CDR3 region has 17 residues. The germline gives CDR1 SEHNR, CDR2 FQNEAQ (reference sequence). The rearrangement joins TRBV7-9 to TRBJ2-5; D is undetermined. Near its end, the DNA agrees better with TRBJ2-7, so the J call may be wrong. The TCR was taken from a man younger than 35 in good health and CMV-seronegative. Source material: PBMCs. DNA for the CDR3: TGTGCCAGCAGCTTAGCGCAGTTTGGCGGAACAGACTACGAGCAGTACTTC. This translates into CASSLAQFGGTDYEQYF.